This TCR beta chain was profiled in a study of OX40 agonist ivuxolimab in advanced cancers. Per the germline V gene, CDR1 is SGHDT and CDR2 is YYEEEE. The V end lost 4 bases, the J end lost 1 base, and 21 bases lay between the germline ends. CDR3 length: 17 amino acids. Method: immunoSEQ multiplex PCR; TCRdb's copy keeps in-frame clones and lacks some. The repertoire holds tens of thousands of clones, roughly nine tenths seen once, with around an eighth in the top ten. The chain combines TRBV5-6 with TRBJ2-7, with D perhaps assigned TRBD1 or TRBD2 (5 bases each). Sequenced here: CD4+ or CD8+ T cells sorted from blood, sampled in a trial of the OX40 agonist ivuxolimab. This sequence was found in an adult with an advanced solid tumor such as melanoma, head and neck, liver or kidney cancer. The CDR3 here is CASSPEWGTGESYEQYF. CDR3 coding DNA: TGTGCCAGCAGCCCGGAGTGGGGGACCGGGGAGTCCTACGAGCAGTACTTC.